What follows is one TCR beta chain and its context. This clonotype was observed many times. Its antigen specificity is not known. No much larger clone exists at a distance of one base, and base qualities are not known. V was cut back by 6 bases and J by 5 bases, leaving a gap of 5 bases between them. The CDR3 sequence holds 11 residues, the cysteine and phenylalanine included. The entry retains the CDR3 DNA only, 33 bases that are in frame from base 1. This record comes from a study of human T cells and chemical hapten exposure (dated by TCRdb to the early 2020s). Concerning the study at large: The libraries were sequenced as a pool, and the TCR yield per sample differed mostly because of small variations in library volumes within the pool. Peripheral blood TCR repertoire changes were tracked in vivo in alopecia patients during primary and secondary sensitization to the hapten diphenylcyclopropenone (DPC). Both TCR alpha and TCR beta chains were sequenced from each blood RNA sample.

Points the paper makes about the study in general: Repeated subsampling changed both the strength of the expansion versus patch-test correlation and the threshold at which that correlation became significant. DPC sensitization did not change the number of TCRs with a frequency above 1 in 1000, and there was no evidence of changes in global repertoire structure.

Library generation was performed with RACE. Sequencing was performed on a NextSeq 500. During library preparation, unique molecular identifiers were attached to individual cDNA molecules so that TCRs could be counted in a quantitative, reproducible way. The authors' analysis ran thus. The median number of TCRs per sample was roughly 100,000, ranging from about 23,224 to 700,000. The Decombinator software suite was used to annotate the V, J and CDR3 of the TCR reads. To make PS versus PT1 abundance plots, every sample was subsampled to the same number of TCRs (28,000). Expanded TCRs were defined as absent before sensitization and observed at least eight times at the 2-week time point. The public sequencing data were trimmed at Q25 with fastp and processed into clonotypes with MiXCR by TCRdb, which kept only in-frame beta chains. A single entry per CDR3 protein holds the most common genes and DNA from its merged rows. TCRdb assigned the V and J calls; the authors' analysis was not used. Within this sample are 130,000 or so distinct CDR3 sequences, with 8.5% to 9.5% of them counted one time only. Jointly, the top ten make up under 2% of the sample.

In light of the paper, this sample's time point label describes: healthy volunteer bleed at 2 weeks. Total RNA was extracted from unfractionated whole blood collected in Tempus Blood RNA tubes. As TCR sequencing controls, roughly five healthy volunteers were used, with blood taken at day 0, 2 weeks and 6 weeks. The origin of this receptor is a male donor in good health. Some clones in this sample may be carry-over from other donors' samples. The V gene is TRBV12-3 or TRBV12-4 and the J gene is TRBJ2-1, with the D gene not clear enough to name. Specimen: whole blood. The CDR3 here reads CASSQDNEQFF. The bases are TGTGCCAGCAGCCAGGACAATGAGCAGTTCTTC.